The TCR beta chain under discussion was sequenced for a study of CXCR3-negative and CXCR3-positive naive CD8 T cells. Notes on this clonotype: Its antigen is currently unknown.

Looked up from germline, CDR1 is SGHDT and CDR2 is YYEEEE. The CDR3 covers 15 residues. UMI-tagged TRB cDNA libraries were built via 5' RACE. With the 5' RACE reads reprocessed, TCRdb shows one record per CDR3 protein and no DNA. This table holds more than 45,000 distinct CDR3 sequences. The study's findings and limits: Comparably high diversity was seen in both naive subsets, and much lower diversity in memory CD8+ cells. Memory cells differed in TRBV-TRBJ usage, but naive CXCR3-negative and CXCR3-positive cells had similar usage.

V gene TRBV5-6 combines with J gene TRBJ1-6; the D gene TCRdb calls, TRBD1, cannot be checked with no DNA. The source of this sequence is a human donor in good health. Some clones in this sample may be carry-over from other donors' samples. The specimen sequenced was naive CXCR3- CD8+ T cells from blood. Stated subset: CD45RO-CCR7+CD27+CD95- naive CD8+ T cells lacking CXCR3 (TNR3-). CDR3 residues: CASSPTGTAFSPLHF.